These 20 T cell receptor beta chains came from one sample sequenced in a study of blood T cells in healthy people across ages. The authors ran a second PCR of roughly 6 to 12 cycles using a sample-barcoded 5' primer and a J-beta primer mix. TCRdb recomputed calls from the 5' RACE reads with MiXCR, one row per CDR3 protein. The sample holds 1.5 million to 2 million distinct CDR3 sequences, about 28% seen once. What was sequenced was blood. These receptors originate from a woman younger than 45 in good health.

CDR3 coding DNA: TGTGCCAGCAGCGGACCCGGGAACTTGAACACTGAAGCTTTCTTT. Translating gives CASSGPGNLNTEAFF. The rearrangement uses TRBV7-2 and TRBJ1-1; D ambiguous. The CDR3 loop spans 15 amino acids. Germline-derived CDR1 and CDR2 are SGHTA and FQGNSA. V was pared by 5 bases and J by 0 bases, with 13 bases between. The full variable domain, with the rest looked up from reference TRBV7-2 and TRBJ1-1, is GAGVSQSPSNKVTEKGKDVELRCDPISGHTALYWYRQSLGQGLEFLIYFQGNSAPDKSGLPSDRFSAERTGGSVSTLTIQRTQQEDSAVYLCASSGPGNLNTEAFFGQGTRLTVV.

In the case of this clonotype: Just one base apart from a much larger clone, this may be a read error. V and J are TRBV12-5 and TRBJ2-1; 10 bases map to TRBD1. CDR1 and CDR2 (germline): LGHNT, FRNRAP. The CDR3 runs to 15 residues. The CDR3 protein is CAGGLVGDRGHEQFF. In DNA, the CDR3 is TGTGCTGGTGGTTTGGTAGGGGACAGGGGCCATGAGCAGTTCTTC.

The CDR3, as DNA: TGTGCCAGCAGCTCGGGACAGGGAACCTACAATGAGCAGTATTTT. Translating it yields CASSSGQGTYNEQYF. The chain uses TRBV7-6 and TRBJ2-3, with 9 bases matching TRBD1. The CDR3 is made up of 15 amino acids. V shed 4 bases and J 11 bases; nucleotides not matched to a gene: 13. Germline V gene data show CDR1 as SGHVS and CDR2 as FNYEAQ.

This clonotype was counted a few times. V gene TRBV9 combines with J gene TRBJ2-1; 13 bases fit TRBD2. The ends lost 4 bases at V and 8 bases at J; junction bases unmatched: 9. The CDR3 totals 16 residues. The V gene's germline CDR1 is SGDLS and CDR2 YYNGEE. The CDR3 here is CASSLSTSGRAYEQFF. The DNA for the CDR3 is TGTGCCAGCAGCTTAAGTACTAGCGGGAGGGCCTATGAGCAGTTCTTC.

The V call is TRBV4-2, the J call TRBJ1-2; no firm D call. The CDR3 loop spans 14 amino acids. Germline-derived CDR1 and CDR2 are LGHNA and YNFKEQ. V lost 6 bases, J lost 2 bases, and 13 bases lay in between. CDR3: CASSRAARNYGYTF. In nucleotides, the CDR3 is TGTGCCAGCAGTCGAGCTGCCAGGAACTATGGCTACACCTTC.

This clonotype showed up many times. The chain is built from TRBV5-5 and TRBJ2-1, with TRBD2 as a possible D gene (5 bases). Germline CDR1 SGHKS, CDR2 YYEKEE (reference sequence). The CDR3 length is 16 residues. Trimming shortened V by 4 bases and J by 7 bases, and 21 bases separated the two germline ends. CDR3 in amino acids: CASSNLGAEFGNEQFF. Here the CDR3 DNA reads TGTGCCAGCAGCAATTTGGGAGCTGAGTTTGGGAATGAGCAGTTCTTC. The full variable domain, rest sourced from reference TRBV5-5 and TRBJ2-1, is DAGVTQSPTHLIKTRGQQVTLRCSPISGHKSVSWYQQVLGQGPQFIFQYYEKEERGRGNFPDRFSARQFPNYSSELNVNALLLGDSALYLCASSNLGAEFGNEQFFGPGTRLTVL.

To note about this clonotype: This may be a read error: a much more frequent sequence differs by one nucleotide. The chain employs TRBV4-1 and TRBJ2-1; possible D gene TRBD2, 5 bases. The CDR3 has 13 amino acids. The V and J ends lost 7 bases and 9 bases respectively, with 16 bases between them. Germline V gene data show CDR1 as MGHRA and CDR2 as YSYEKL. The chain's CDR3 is CASNHLGSGEQFF. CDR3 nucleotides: TGCGCCAGCAACCATTTAGGGAGTGGTGAGCAGTTCTTC.

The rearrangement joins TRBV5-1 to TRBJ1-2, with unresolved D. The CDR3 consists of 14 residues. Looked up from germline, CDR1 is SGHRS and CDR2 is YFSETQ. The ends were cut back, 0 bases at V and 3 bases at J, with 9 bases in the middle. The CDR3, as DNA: TGCGCCAGCAGCTTGGCGACCGATTACTATGGCTACACCTTC. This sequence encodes CASSLATDYYGYTF.

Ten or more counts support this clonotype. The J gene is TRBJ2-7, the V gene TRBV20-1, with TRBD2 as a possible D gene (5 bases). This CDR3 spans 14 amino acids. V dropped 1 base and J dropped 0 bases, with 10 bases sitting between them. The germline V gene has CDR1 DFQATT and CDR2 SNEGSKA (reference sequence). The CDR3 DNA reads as TGCAGTGCTAGAGGGGCACGGGGCTCCTACGAGCAGTACTTC. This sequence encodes CSARGARGSYEQYF.

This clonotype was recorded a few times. The CDR3 DNA follows: TGTGCCACCAGTGACCCGCCATCGGAGACCCAGTACTTC. Protein: CATSDPPSETQYF. This chain links TRBV24-1 with TRBJ2-7; no reliable D call. Judging by the DNA end, TRBJ2-5 fits better; the J call may be wrong. CDR1 KGHDR and CDR2 SFDVKD come from the germline V gene. CDR3 length equals 13 residues.

The CDR3 DNA reads as TGCAGTGCTAGACCAAGCAGAGGCAATCAGCCCCAGCATTTT. This gives the protein CSARPSRGNQPQHF. V and J are TRBV20-1 and TRBJ1-5; D remains unclear. The germline gives CDR1 DFQATT, CDR2 SNEGSKA (reference sequence). This CDR3 is 14 amino acids long. The V end was cut by 2 bases, the J end by 2 bases, with 10 bases between.

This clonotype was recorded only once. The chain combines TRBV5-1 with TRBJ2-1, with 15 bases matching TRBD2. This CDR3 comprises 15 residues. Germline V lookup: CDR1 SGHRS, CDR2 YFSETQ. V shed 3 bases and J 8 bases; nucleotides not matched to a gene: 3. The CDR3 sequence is CASSWTSGRGDEQFF. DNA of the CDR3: TGCGCCAGCAGCTGGACTAGCGGGAGGGGCGATGAGCAGTTCTTC.

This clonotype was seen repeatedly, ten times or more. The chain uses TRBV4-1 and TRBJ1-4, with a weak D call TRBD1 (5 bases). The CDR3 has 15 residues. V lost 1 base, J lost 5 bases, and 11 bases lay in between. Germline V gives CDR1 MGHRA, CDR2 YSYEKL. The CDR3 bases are TGCGCCAGCAGCCAAGCTGGGACCGCGAATGAAAAACTGTTTTTT. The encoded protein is CASSQAGTANEKLFF.

The CDR3 protein is CSVDPRQSSYNEQFF. The CDR3 bases are TGCAGCGTTGATCCCCGGCAGAGCTCCTACAATGAGCAGTTCTTC. The chain recombines TRBV29-1 with TRBJ2-1; D remains ambiguous. The CDR3 contains 15 residues. V lost 3 bases, J lost 0 bases, and 12 bases lay in between. CDR1 and CDR2 from the germline V gene are SQVTM and ANQGSEA.

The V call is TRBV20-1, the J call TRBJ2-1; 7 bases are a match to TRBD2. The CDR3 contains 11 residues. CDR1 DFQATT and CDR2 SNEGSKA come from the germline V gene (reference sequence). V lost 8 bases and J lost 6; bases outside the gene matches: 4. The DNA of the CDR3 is TGCAGTTCGACTAGCCTCAATGAGCAGTTCTTC. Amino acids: CSSTSLNEQFF.

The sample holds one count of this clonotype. The CDR3 sequence: CASSDDPGAEAFF. The CDR3, as DNA: TGTGCCAGCAGCGACGACCCGGGGGCTGAAGCTTTCTTT. The chain recombines TRBV11-3 with TRBJ1-1, with D tentatively TRBD1 (5 bases). Germline V lookup: CDR1 SGHNT, CDR2 YENEEA. V lost 5 bases and J lost 6, with 13 bases in between. CDR3 length: 13 residues.

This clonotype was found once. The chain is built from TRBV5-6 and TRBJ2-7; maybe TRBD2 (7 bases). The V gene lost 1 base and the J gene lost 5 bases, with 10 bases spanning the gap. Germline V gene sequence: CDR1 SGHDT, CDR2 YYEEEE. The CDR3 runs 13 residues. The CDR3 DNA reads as TGTGCCAGCAGCTTGTACGGGGGGCACGAGCAGTACGTC. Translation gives CASSLYGGHEQYV.

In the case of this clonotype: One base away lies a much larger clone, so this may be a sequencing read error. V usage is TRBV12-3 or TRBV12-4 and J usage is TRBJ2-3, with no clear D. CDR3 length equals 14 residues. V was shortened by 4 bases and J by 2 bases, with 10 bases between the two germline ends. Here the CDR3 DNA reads TGTGCCAGCAGTTGTCGTCTAAACACAGATACGCAGTATTTT. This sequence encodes CASSCRLNTDTQYF.

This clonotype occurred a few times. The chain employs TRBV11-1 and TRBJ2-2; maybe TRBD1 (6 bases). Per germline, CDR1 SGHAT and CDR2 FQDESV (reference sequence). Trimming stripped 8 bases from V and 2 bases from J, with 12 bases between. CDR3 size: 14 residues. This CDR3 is CASSRQDNTGELFF. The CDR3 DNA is TGTGCCAGCTCGAGACAGGATAACACCGGGGAGCTGTTTTTT. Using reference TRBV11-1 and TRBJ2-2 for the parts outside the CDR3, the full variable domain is EAEVAQSPRYKITEKSQAVAFWCDPISGHATLYWYRQILGQGPELLVQFQDESVVDDSQLPKDRFSAERLKGVDSTLKIQPAELGDSAMYLCASSRQDNTGELFFGEGSRLTVL.

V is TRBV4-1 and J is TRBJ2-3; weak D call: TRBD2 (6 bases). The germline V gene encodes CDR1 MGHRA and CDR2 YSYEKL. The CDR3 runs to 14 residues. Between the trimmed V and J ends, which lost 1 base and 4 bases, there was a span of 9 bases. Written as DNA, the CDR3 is TGCGCCAGCAGCCAAGGGGACTTGCCAGATACGCAGTATTTT. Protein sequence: CASSQGDLPDTQYF.